This TCR beta chain comes out of a study of beta chain features in type 1 diabetes. For the study at large: Comparable age, gender and cell yields were observed in patients relative to healthy donors. Whole-study results and caveats: Type 1 diabetes patients showed a moderate but significant shortening of TCRB CDR3s in all four CD4+ subsets.

Over 95% purity was reached by all sorted populations. Trimming at V came to 3 bases and at J to 0 bases, leaving 7 bases not matched to a gene. The CDR3 totals 18 residues. Germline V gene data show CDR1 as GTSNPN and CDR2 as SVGIG (reference sequence). As to this clone: Its target is unknown.

TCRB transcripts that were expressed got sequenced, as all of the isolated RNA had been reverse transcribed. TCRdb's table, derived via immunoSEQ multiplex PCR, lists solely in-frame clones and lacks some. The profile shows some 140,000 clones, 9.2% of them singletons. The source is a man between 18 and 35 years old in good health. This chain joins TRBV30 and TRBJ2-6; 11 bases line up with TRBD2. The sequenced sample was central memory CD4+ T cells from blood. The CDR3 reads CAWRTSGVDYSGANVLTF. Written as DNA, the CDR3 is TGTGCCTGGAGGACTAGCGGGGTCGACTACTCTGGGGCCAACGTCCTGACTTTC.